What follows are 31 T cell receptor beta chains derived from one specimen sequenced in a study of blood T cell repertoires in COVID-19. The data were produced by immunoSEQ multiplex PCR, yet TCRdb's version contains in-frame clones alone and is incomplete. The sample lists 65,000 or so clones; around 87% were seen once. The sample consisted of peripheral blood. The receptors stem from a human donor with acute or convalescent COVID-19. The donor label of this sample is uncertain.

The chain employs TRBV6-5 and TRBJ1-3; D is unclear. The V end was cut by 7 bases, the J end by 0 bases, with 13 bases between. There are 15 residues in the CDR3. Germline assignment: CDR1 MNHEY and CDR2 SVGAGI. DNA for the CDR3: TGTGCCAGCATCCGGGGAGCAAACTCTGGAAACACCATATATTTT. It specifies CASIRGANSGNTIYF.

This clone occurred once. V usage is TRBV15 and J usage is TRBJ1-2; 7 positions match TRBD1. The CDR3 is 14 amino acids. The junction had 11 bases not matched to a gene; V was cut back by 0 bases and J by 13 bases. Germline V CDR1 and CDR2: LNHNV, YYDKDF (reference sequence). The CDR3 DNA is TGTGCCACCAGCAGAGAATCCGGGACAGTGGTACCCACCTTC. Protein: CATSRESGTVVPTF.

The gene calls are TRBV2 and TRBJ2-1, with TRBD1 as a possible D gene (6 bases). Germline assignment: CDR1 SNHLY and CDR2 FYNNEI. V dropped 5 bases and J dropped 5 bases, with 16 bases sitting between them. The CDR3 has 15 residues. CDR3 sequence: CASSSFRGTNNEQFF. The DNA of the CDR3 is TGTGCCAGCAGTTCCTTTAGAGGGACAAACAATGAGCAGTTCTTC.

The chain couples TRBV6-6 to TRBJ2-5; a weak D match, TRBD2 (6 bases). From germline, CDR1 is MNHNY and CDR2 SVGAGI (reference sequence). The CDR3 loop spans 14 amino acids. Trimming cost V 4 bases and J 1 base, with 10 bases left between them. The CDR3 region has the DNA TGTGCCAGCAGTTCGGGGACTGGCCAAGAGACCCAGTACTTC. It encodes CASSSGTGQETQYF.

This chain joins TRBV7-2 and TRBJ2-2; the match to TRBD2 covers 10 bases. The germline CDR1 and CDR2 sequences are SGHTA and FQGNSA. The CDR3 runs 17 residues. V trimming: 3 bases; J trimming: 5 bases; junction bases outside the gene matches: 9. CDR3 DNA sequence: TGTGCCAGCAGCTTGAGTGCTAGCGGGGGTAGGACCGGGGAGCTGTTTTTT. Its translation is CASSLSASGGRTGELFF.

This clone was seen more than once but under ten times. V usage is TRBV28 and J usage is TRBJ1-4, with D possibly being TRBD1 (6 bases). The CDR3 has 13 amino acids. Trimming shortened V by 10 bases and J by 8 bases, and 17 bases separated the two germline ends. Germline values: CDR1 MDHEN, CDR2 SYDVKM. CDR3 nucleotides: TGTGCCATCTCTGGGGGCCCCCCGGAAAAACTGTTTTTT. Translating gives CAISGGPPEKLFF.

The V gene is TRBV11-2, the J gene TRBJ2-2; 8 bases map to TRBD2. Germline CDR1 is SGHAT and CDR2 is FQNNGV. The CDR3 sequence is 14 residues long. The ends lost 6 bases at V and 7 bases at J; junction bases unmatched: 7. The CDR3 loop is CASRPDGGVGELFF. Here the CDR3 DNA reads TGTGCCAGCAGACCTGACGGGGGGGTCGGGGAGCTGTTTTTT.

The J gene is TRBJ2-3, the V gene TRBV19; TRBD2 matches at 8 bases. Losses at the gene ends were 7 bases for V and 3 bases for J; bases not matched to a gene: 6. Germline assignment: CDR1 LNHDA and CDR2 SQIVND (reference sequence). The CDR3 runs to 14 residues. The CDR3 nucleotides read TGTGCCAGTATGCGGGAGGATGCGACAGATACGCAGTATTTT. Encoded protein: CASMREDATDTQYF.

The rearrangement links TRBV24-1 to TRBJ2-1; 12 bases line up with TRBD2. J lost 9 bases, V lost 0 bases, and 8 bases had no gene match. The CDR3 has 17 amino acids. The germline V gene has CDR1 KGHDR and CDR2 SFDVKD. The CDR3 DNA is TGTGCCACCAGTGATTTGTCTGGGACTAGCGGGTCGTCTGAGCAGTTCTTC. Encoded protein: CATSDLSGTSGSSEQFF.

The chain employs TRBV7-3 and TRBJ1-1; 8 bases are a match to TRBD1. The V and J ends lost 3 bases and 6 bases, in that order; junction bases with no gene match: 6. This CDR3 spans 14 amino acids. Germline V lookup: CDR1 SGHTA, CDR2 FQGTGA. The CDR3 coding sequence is TGTGCCAGCAGCTTGACAGGGGCCGCTTCTGAAGCTTTCTTT. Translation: CASSLTGAASEAFF.

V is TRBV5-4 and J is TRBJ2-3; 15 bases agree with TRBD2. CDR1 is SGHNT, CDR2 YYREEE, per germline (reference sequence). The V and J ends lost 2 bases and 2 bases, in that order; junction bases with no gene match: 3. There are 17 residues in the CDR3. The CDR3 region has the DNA TGTGCCAGCAGCTTAGGGACTAGCGGGGGGAACACAGATACGCAGTATTTT. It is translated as CASSLGTSGGNTDTQYF.

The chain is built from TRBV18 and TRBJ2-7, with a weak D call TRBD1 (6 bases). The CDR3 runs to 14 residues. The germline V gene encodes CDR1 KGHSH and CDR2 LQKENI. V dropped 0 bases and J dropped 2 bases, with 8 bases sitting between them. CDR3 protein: CASSPPDSTYEQYF. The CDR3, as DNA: TGTGCCAGCTCACCACCGGACAGCACCTACGAGCAGTACTTC.

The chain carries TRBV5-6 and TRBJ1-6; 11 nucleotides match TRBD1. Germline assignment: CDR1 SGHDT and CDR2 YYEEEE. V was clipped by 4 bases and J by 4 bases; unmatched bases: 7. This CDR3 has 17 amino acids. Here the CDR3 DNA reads TGTGCCAGCAGCCAGGACAGGGGGCGATATTATAATTCACCCCTCCACTTT. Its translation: CASSQDRGRYYNSPLHF.

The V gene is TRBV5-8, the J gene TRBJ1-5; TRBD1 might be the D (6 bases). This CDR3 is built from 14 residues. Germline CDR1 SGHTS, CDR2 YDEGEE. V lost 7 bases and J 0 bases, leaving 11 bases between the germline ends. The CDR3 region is CASADRHSNQPQHF. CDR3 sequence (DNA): TGTGCCAGCGCCGACAGGCATAGCAATCAGCCCCAGCATTTT.

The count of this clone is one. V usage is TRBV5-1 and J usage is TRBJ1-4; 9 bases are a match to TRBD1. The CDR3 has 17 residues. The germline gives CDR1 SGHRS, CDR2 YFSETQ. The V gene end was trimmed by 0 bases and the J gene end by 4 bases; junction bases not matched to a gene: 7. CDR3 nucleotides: TGCGCCAGCAGCTTGGAACAGGGGGCTGGGGGTAATGAAAAACTGTTTTTT. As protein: CASSLEQGAGGNEKLFF.

The DNA of the CDR3 is TGTGCCAGCAGTAAAGGTTGGGGGCGAGGTACTGAAGCTTTCTTT. Translated, it gives CASSKGWGRGTEAFF. The chain couples TRBV7-2 to TRBJ1-1; a weak D match, TRBD1 (6 bases). This CDR3 region has 15 residues. The ends were cut back, 6 bases at V and 5 bases at J, with 19 bases in the middle. Germline V lookup: CDR1 SGHTA, CDR2 FQGNSA.

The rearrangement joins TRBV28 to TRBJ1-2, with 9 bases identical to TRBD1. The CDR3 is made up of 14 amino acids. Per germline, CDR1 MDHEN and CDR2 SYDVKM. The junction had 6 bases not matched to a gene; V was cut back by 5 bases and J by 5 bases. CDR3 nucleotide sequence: TGTGCCAGCAGTGCCGGGACAGGGCTTTATGGCTACACCTTC. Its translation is CASSAGTGLYGYTF.

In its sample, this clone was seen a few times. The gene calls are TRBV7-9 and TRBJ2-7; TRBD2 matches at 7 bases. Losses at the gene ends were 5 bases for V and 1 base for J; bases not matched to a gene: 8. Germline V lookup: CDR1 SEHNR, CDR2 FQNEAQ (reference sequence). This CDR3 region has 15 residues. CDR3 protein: CASSGLAVSSYEQYF. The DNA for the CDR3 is TGTGCCAGCAGCGGTCTAGCGGTTAGTTCCTACGAGCAGTACTTC. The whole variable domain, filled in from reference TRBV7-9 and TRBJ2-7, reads DTGVSQNPRHKITKRGQNVTFRCDPISEHNRLYWYRQTLGQGPEFLTYFQNEAQLEKSRLLSDRFSAERPKGSFSTLEIQRTEQGDSAMYLCASSGLAVSSYEQYFGPGTRLTVT.

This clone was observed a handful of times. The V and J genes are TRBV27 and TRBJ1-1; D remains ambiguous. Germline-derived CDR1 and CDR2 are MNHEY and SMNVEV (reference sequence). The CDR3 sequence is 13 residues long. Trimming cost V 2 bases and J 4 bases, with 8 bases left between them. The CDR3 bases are TGTGCCAGCAGTTTACAAGGGAGCACTGAAGCTTTCTTT. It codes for CASSLQGSTEAFF.

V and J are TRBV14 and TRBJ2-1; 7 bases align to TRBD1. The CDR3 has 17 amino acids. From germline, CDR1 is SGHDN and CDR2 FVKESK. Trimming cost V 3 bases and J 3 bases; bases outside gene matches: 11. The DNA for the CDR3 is TGTGCCAGCAGCCACTTGCACAGGGGCTTCTACTACAATGAGCAGTTCTTC. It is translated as CASSHLHRGFYYNEQFF.

CDR3 amino acids: CASSLGGVEQPQHF. The CDR3 DNA reads as TGCGCCAGCAGCTTAGGAGGTGTTGAGCAGCCCCAGCATTTT. V is TRBV5-1 and J is TRBJ1-5; D not certain. Germline-derived CDR1 and CDR2 are SGHRS and YFSETQ. Trimming stripped 2 bases from V and 7 bases from J, with 13 bases between. The CDR3 extends over 14 amino acids.

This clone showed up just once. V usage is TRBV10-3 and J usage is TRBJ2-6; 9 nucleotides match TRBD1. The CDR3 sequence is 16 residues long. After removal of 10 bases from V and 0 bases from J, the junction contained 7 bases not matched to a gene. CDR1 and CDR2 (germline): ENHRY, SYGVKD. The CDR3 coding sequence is TGTGCCACCCTGGGACAGGGAATCTCTGGGGCCAACGTCCTGACTTTC. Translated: CATLGQGISGANVLTF.

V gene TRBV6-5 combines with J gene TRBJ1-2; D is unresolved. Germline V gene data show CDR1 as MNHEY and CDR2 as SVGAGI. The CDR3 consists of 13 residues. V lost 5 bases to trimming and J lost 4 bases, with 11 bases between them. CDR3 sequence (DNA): TGTGCCAGCAGTACGACCGGGAGCTATGGCTACACCTTC. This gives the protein CASSTTGSYGYTF.

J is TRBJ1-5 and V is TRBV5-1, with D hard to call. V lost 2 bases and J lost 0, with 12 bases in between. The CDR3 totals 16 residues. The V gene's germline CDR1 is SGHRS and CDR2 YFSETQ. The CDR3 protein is CASSFSGLDSNQPQHF. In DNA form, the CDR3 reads TGCGCCAGCAGCTTTTCCGGTCTCGATAGCAATCAGCCCCAGCATTTT.

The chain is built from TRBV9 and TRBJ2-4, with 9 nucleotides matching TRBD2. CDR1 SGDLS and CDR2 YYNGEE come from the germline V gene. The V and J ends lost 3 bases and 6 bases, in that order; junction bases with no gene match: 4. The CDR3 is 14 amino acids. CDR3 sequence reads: CASSATSGLNIQYF. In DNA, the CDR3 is TGTGCCAGCAGCGCGACTAGCGGTTTAAACATTCAGTACTTC.

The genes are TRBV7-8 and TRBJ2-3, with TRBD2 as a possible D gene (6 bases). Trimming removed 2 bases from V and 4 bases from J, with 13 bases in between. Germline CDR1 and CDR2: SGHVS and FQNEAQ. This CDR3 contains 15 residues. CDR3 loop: CASSLYSGGADTQYF. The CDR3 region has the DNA TGTGCCAGCAGCTTATATTCAGGAGGGGCAGATACGCAGTATTTT.

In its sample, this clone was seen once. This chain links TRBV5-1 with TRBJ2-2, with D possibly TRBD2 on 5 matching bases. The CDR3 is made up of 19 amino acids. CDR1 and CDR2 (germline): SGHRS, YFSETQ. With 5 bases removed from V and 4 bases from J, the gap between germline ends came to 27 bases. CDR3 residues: CASRKNRTLGLVRTGELFF. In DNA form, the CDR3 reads TGCGCCAGCAGAAAGAACCGTACCCTCGGACTCGTACGCACCGGGGAGCTGTTTTTT.

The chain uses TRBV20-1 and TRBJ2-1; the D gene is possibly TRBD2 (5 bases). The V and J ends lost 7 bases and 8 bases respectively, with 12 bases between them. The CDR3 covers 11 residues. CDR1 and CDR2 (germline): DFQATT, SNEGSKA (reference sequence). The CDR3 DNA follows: TGCAGTGGGGGTCACGGGGATGAGCAGTTCTTC. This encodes CSGGHGDEQFF.

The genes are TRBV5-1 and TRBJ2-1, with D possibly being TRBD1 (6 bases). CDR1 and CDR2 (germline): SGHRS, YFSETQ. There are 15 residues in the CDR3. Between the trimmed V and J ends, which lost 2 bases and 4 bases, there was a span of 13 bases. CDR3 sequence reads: CASSFDRLGYNEQFF. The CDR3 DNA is TGCGCCAGCAGCTTTGACAGGCTAGGTTACAATGAGCAGTTCTTC.

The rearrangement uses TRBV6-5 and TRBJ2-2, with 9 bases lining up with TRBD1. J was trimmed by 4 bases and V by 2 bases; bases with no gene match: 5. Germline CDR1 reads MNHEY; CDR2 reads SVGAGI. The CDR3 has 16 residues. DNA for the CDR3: TGTGCCAGCAGTTACCCGACAGGGGGGAGCACCGGGGAGCTGTTTTTT. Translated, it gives CASSYPTGGSTGELFF.

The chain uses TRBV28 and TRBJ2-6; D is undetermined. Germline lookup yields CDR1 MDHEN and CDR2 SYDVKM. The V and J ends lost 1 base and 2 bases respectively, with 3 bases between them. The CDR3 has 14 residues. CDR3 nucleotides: TGTGCCAGCAGTTTATCGGCTGGGGCCAACGTCCTGACTTTC. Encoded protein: CASSLSAGANVLTF.